These 23 T cell receptor beta chains were sequenced from one sample in a study of blood T cell repertoires in COVID-19. Only in-frame clones appear in the TCRdb table, and some are missing; sequencing was by immunoSEQ multiplex PCR. The data hold 230,000 or so clones, with around 86% observed a single time. The sequencing sample was made of PBMCs or T cells enriched from blood (not recorded which). These receptors were taken from a woman in her 40s with acute COVID-19.

The V call is TRBV7-9, the J call TRBJ2-7; D call uncertain. The CDR3 consists of 14 residues. CDR1 SEHNR and CDR2 FQNEAQ come from the germline V gene (reference sequence). V was shortened by 5 bases and J by 2 bases, with 13 bases between the two germline ends. The CDR3 DNA reads TGTGCCAGCAGCCAGGCCGGAAGAACCTACGAGCAGTACTTC. Its translation is CASSQAGRTYEQYF.

The V gene is TRBV5-5, the J gene TRBJ2-1; TRBD1 matches at 8 bases. The CDR3 is 15 amino acids. Germline V gives CDR1 SGHKS, CDR2 YYEKEE (reference sequence). Unmatched junction bases numbered 5, after V lost 4 bases and J lost 2 bases. In nucleotides, the CDR3 is TGTGCCAGCAGCCTCGGACAGGGAGCCTACAATGAGCAGTTCTTC. This codes for CASSLGQGAYNEQFF.

V is TRBV6-2 or TRBV6-3 and J is TRBJ2-1, with TRBD1 matching 8 bases. The ends lost 0 bases at V and 7 bases at J; junction bases unmatched: 8. This CDR3 region has 16 residues. In germline, CDR1 is MNHEY, CDR2 SVGEGT. CDR3 in DNA: TGTGCCAGCAGTTACTCCTCGGGACAGGTATCGAATGAGCAGTTCTTC. Translating it yields CASSYSSGQVSNEQFF.

This chain connects TRBV7-6 to TRBJ1-1; 7 bases are shared with TRBD1. Trimming took 0 bases from V and 7 from J; bases not matched to a gene: 8. In germline, CDR1 is SGHVS, CDR2 FNYEAQ. There are 15 residues in the CDR3. The CDR3 is CASSLAAGGNGEAFF. DNA of the CDR3: TGTGCCAGCAGCTTAGCGGCAGGGGGGAACGGTGAAGCTTTCTTT.

The chain is built from TRBV19 and TRBJ2-1, with D tentatively TRBD1 (5 bases). The germline CDR1 and CDR2 sequences are LNHDA and SQIVND (reference sequence). Deletions cut 5 bases from V and 3 bases from J, with 17 bases between. This CDR3 has 16 amino acids. The CDR3 loop is CASSLQGSNHYNEQFF. CDR3 bases: TGTGCCAGTAGTTTGCAGGGTTCTAACCACTACAATGAGCAGTTCTTC. Drawing the rest from reference TRBV19 and TRBJ2-1, the complete variable domain is DGGITQSPKYLFRKEGQNVTLSCEQNLNHDAMYWYRQDPGQGLRLIYYSQIVNDFQKGDIAEGYSVSREKKESFPLTVTSAQKNPTAFYLCASSLQGSNHYNEQFFGPGTRLTVL.

The chain recombines TRBV30 with TRBJ1-1, with unresolved D. Trimming pared 2 bases from V and 4 bases from J, leaving 14 bases between. Germline V lookup: CDR1 GTSNPN, CDR2 SVGIG (reference sequence). The CDR3 runs to 14 residues. This CDR3 is CAWSLLARGTEAFF. The CDR3 DNA follows: TGTGCCTGGAGTCTCCTTGCGAGAGGCACTGAAGCTTTCTTT.

The genes are TRBV7-9 and TRBJ2-1, with unresolved D. V shed 7 bases and J shed 0 bases, with 7 bases lying between them. The CDR3 sequence is 13 residues long. The germline gives CDR1 SEHNR, CDR2 FQNEAQ (reference sequence). As DNA, the CDR3 is TGTGCCAGCACAGTCAGCTCCTACAATGAGCAGTTCTTC. Translation gives CASTVSSYNEQFF.

This chain links TRBV4-1 with TRBJ1-2, with a possible D match to TRBD1 (6 bases). V shed 1 base and J shed 4 bases, with 13 bases lying between them. Germline V CDR1 and CDR2: MGHRA, YSYEKL. The CDR3 is 15 residues long. As DNA, the CDR3 is TGCGCCAGCAGCCAAGGCCAACAGGGACCCTATGGCTACACCTTC. As protein: CASSQGQQGPYGYTF.

This rearrangement joins TRBV7-2 to TRBJ2-7, with a possible D match to TRBD2 (7 bases). The ends were cut back, 4 bases at V and 4 bases at J, with 17 bases in the middle. This CDR3 has 15 amino acids. The germline V gene has CDR1 SGHTA and CDR2 FQGNSA. The DNA of the CDR3 is TGTGCCAGCAGCTCCAGGGAGGGGGTGGTGTACGAGCAGTACTTC. Residues: CASSSREGVVYEQYF.

This clone was recorded at least ten times. The V gene is TRBV12-5, the J gene TRBJ2-7, with TRBD2 matching 7 bases. CDR3 length: 13 amino acids. Germline V gives CDR1 LGHNT, CDR2 FRNRAP. After removal of 1 base from V and 4 bases from J, the junction contained 1 base not matched to a gene. CDR3 sequence (DNA): TGTGCTAGTGGTTTGGCCGGGGGGTACGAGCAGTACGTC. As protein: CASGLAGGYEQYV.

The V gene is TRBV29-1, the J gene TRBJ2-1, with 7 bases fitting TRBD1. From germline, CDR1 is SQVTM and CDR2 ANQGSEA. V shed 7 bases and J 3 bases; nucleotides not matched to a gene: 9. The CDR3 has 14 residues. The CDR3, as DNA: TGCAGCGCTCTGACAGGGCCAGGCTACAATGAGCAGTTCTTC. Translating it yields CSALTGPGYNEQFF.

V usage is TRBV7-2 and J usage is TRBJ1-6; 7 bases align to TRBD1. CDR1 and CDR2 from the germline V gene are SGHTA and FQGNSA. Trimming cost V 4 bases and J 7 bases; bases outside gene matches: 4. The CDR3 sequence is 14 residues long. CDR3 amino acids: CASSSDRVNSPLHF. CDR3 sequence (DNA): TGTGCCAGCAGCTCCGACAGGGTGAATTCACCCCTCCACTTT.

The V call is TRBV2, the J call TRBJ1-2; D is ambiguous. The CDR3 runs to 13 residues. Germline V lookup: CDR1 SNHLY, CDR2 FYNNEI. Trimming shortened V by 6 bases and J by 4 bases, and 12 bases separated the two germline ends. The CDR3 region is CASRPIWAYGYTF. The CDR3 DNA reads as TGTGCCAGCAGGCCCATCTGGGCCTATGGCTACACCTTC.

V and J are TRBV3-1 (or the pseudogene TRBV3-2) and TRBJ1-1, with TRBD1 as a possible D gene (5 bases). Trimming stripped 5 bases from V and 0 bases from J, with 19 bases between. The germline gives CDR1 LGHDT, CDR2 YNNKEL (reference sequence). This CDR3 comprises 17 residues. In nucleotides, the CDR3 is TGTGCCAGCAGCAAACCCTGGGGCGGAGACCTGAACACTGAAGCTTTCTTT. Translation gives CASSKPWGGDLNTEAFF.

This chain joins TRBV6-5 and TRBJ1-1, with TRBD1 as a possible D gene (6 bases). Looked up from germline, CDR1 is MNHEY and CDR2 is SVGAGI. The CDR3 spans 16 residues. V dropped 0 bases and J dropped 1 base, with 12 bases sitting between them. The CDR3 loop reads CASSYSRRGQNTEAFF. As DNA, the CDR3 is TGTGCCAGCAGTTACTCGCGAAGGGGACAGAACACTGAAGCTTTCTTT.

The chain employs TRBV10-2 and TRBJ1-2; 12 nucleotides line up with TRBD1. V shed 6 bases, J shed 8 bases, and the junction held 10 bases outside the gene matches. Germline V lookup: CDR1 WSHSY, CDR2 SAAADI. The CDR3 contains 15 residues. CDR3 in DNA: TGCGCCAGCAGCGACTTCGGGACAGGGGGCCGGGGCTACACCTTC. Translating gives CASSDFGTGGRGYTF.

The chain joins TRBV19 to TRBJ1-2; D gene ambiguous. Between the trimmed V and J ends, which lost 3 bases and 0 bases, there was a span of 11 bases. The germline V gene has CDR1 LNHDA and CDR2 SQIVND (reference sequence). This CDR3 has 15 residues. Here the CDR3 reads CASSIFLGANYGYTF. In DNA, the CDR3 is TGTGCCAGTAGTATTTTTCTAGGCGCTAACTATGGCTACACCTTC.

The V gene is TRBV19, the J gene TRBJ1-1; D is uncertain. There are 11 residues in the CDR3. The germline gives CDR1 LNHDA, CDR2 SQIVND (reference sequence). Between the trimmed V and J ends, which lost 6 bases and 1 base, there was a span of 3 bases. The CDR3 coding sequence is TGTGCCAGTAGCTCGAACACTGAAGCTTTCTTT. It is translated as CASSSNTEAFF.

V gene TRBV5-5 combines with J gene TRBJ1-4; D is unclear. From germline, CDR1 is SGHKS and CDR2 YYEKEE (reference sequence). V was shortened by 2 bases and J by 5 bases, with 7 bases between the two germline ends. The CDR3 loop spans 13 amino acids. The CDR3 sequence is CASSFSLNEKLFF. The CDR3 DNA sequence: TGTGCCAGCAGCTTCTCCCTGAATGAAAAACTGTTTTTT.

The V and J genes are TRBV27 and TRBJ1-5; a weak D match, TRBD1 (6 bases). The germline V and J ends were trimmed by 3 bases and 4 bases, with 13 bases remaining between them. CDR3 size: 15 residues. Germline V gene lookup returns CDR1 MNHEY and CDR2 SMNVEV (reference sequence). The CDR3 here is CASSLFGQRNQPQHF. The CDR3 nucleotides read TGTGCCAGCAGTTTGTTTGGACAGCGGAATCAGCCCCAGCATTTT.

The CDR3 nucleotides are TGTGCCAGCAGCCCGACACCGGCAGGGTGGGGTCAGCCCCAGCATTTT. It is translated as CASSPTPAGWGQPQHF. V gene TRBV5-5 combines with J gene TRBJ1-5; D is possibly TRBD1 (5 bases). Trimming left V 4 bases short and J 6 bases short, with 20 bases between. The germline V gene has CDR1 SGHKS and CDR2 YYEKEE (reference sequence). The CDR3 has 16 residues.

The chain recombines TRBV9 with TRBJ1-1; D gene unclear. The V end lost 4 bases, the J end lost 1 base, and 11 bases lay between the germline ends. Germline lookup yields CDR1 SGDLS and CDR2 YYNGEE. There are 14 residues in the CDR3. CDR3 sequence (DNA): TGTGCCAGCAGCCCGACGCGGGCGAACACTGAAGCTTTCTTT. Translated, it gives CASSPTRANTEAFF.

This clone was recorded only once. The J gene is TRBJ2-7, the V gene TRBV4-1; 8 bases are a match to TRBD2. The J segment lost 0 bases and the V segment lost 4 bases, leaving 5 bases of the junction unmatched. Germline loops: CDR1 MGHRA, CDR2 YSYEKL. The CDR3 is made up of 15 amino acids. CDR3 in DNA: TGCGCCAGCAGCCGCGGGGGGTCAAGCTCCTACGAGCAGTACTTC. As protein: CASSRGGSSSYEQYF.